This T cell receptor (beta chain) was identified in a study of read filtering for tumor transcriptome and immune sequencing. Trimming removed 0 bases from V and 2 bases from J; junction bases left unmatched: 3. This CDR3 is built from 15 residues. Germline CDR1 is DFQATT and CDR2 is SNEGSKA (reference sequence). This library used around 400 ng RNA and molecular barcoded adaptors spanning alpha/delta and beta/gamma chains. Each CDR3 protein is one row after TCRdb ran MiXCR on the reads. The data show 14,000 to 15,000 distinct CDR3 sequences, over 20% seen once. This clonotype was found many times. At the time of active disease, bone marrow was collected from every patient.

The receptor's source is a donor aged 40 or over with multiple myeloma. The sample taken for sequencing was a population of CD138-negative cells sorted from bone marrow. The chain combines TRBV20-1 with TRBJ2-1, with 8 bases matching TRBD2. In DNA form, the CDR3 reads TGCAGTGCTAGAGAGAGCGGGAGCCCCTACAATGAGCAGTTCTTC. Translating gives CSARESGSPYNEQFF.